This T cell receptor beta chain was found in a study of identical twins. Overall study findings and caveats: Interpretation of the results relied on cross-sectional statistical analysis and not on following the same donors. Weaker excess twin sharing was observed in beta out-of-frame sequences. Compared with models, monozygotic twins showed more out-of-frame TCR alpha sharing.

The table lists this clonotype with a few counts. Its antigen is not identified. V dropped 4 bases and J dropped 8 bases, with 11 bases sitting between them. The germline gives CDR1 SQVTM, CDR2 ANQGSEA. There are 12 residues in the CDR3. Each cDNA held unique molecular identifiers, and template switching gave it a universal primer site. TCRdb ran MiXCR on the 5' RACE reads and lists one entry per CDR3 protein. The sample shows some 500,000 distinct CDR3 sequences, around an eighth of them seen only once. The data were also submitted as part of a second study, on yellow fever vaccine responses in identical twins.

This receptor was taken from a woman under 30 in good health. The V gene is TRBV29-1, the J gene TRBJ1-4; D not certain. The sequenced material came from CD4+ T cells sorted from blood. CDR3 DNA: TGCAGCGTTGTAGGGTTACAGGAAAAACTGTTTTTT. This encodes CSVVGLQEKLFF.